This record concerns one T cell receptor beta chain sequence. The assay was immunoSEQ multiplex PCR, and TCRdb's table has in-frame clones only and misses some. The repertoire includes roughly 500,000 clones, around 82% of them detected once, and roughly 0.013% sits in the top ten. The data were taken from a study of shared T cell receptors in the human thymus. CDR1 is SQVTM, CDR2 ANQGSEA, per germline. CDR3 length equals 13 residues. With 7 bases clipped from V and 6 bases from J, the junction kept 6 bases outside the gene matches. The data also belong to a second study, concerning human thymus T cells. That source notes: Those donating were healthy Finnish infants in corrective surgery for congenital heart defects.

The sequence was obtained from a boy less than two years old with a congenital heart defect. The J gene is TRBJ1-2, the V gene TRBV29-1, with TRBD1 identical over 12 bases. The sample was thymocytes. DNA of the CDR3: TGCAGCGCTGGGACAGGGGGCCTGGATGGCTACACCTTC. It yields the protein CSAGTGGLDGYTF.